These 24 T cell receptor beta chains were sequenced from one sample in a study of blood T cells in healthy people across ages. Primed by a sample-barcoded 5' primer and a J-beta primer mix, a second PCR proceeded for about 6 to 12 cycles. TCRdb re-derived calls from the 5' RACE reads in MiXCR, one entry per CDR3 protein. Seen here are 500,000 to 550,000 distinct CDR3 sequences, approximately 25% observed once, and the top ten hold under 9%. These records were also assigned to another study, of T cells of mothers and their children.

The sample comprised blood. The receptors here all came from a boy younger than 18 in good health.

In its sample, this clonotype was seen a few times. This chain connects TRBV7-6 to TRBJ1-5; 10 bases fit TRBD1. The CDR3 is made up of 18 amino acids. Germline V gives CDR1 SGHVS, CDR2 FNYEAQ. V lost 2 bases, J lost 7 bases, and 14 bases stayed unmatched. The CDR3 region has the DNA TGTGCCAGCAGCTTAAATTTGGGACAGGGGTTCTTCAGGCAGCCCCAGCATTTT. Amino acid sequence: CASSLNLGQGFFRQPQHF.

This clonotype was seen only a few times. V and J are TRBV20-1 and TRBJ2-3, with D perhaps TRBD2 (6 bases). Looked up from germline, CDR1 is DFQATT and CDR2 is SNEGSKA (reference sequence). Trimming removed 1 base at V and 2 bases at J, with 13 bases between. This CDR3 is 15 amino acids long. The CDR3 region has the DNA TGCAGTGCTAGAGGATCCGAGCGGGCCACAGATACGCAGTATTTT. It encodes CSARGSERATDTQYF.

This clonotype was observed a few times. A single base separates this from a much larger clone, so it may be a read error. This sequence joins TRBV13 and TRBJ1-1, with unresolved D. V was pared by 0 bases and J by 11 bases, with 19 bases between. The CDR3 is 15 residues long. The germline CDR1 and CDR2 sequences are PRHDT and FYEKMQ (reference sequence). As DNA, the CDR3 is TGTGCCAGCAGCTTAGGGATGAACTCCGTCGGGTTGGCTTTCTTT. Translation gives CASSLGMNSVGLAFF.

This clonotype has a count of ten or more. The rearrangement joins TRBV25-1 to TRBJ2-3, with TRBD2 matching 7 bases. Germline V lookup: CDR1 MGHDK, CDR2 SYGVNS. J was trimmed by 4 bases and V by 6 bases; bases with no gene match: 13. The CDR3 loop spans 16 amino acids. The CDR3: CASSPLKRGGADTQYF. The CDR3 bases are TGTGCCAGCAGCCCCCTAAAACGGGGAGGGGCAGATACGCAGTATTTT.

The table lists this clonotype with many counts. This chain uses TRBV3-1 with TRBJ1-1; D is undetermined. V was trimmed by 0 bases and J by 3 bases, leaving 8 bases between them. CDR3 length: 14 amino acids. Germline CDR1 reads LGHDT; CDR2 reads YNNKEL (reference sequence). CDR3 in amino acids: CASSQEFGDTEAFF. The CDR3, as DNA: TGTGCCAGCAGCCAAGAGTTCGGGGACACTGAAGCTTTCTTT.

This clonotype turned up a few times. This chain connects TRBV5-1 to TRBJ1-3; D not resolved. Germline V CDR1 and CDR2: SGHRS, YFSETQ. The CDR3 consists of 14 residues. With 1 base removed from V and 0 bases from J, the gap between germline ends came to 5 bases. For the CDR3, the DNA is TGCGCCAGCAGCTTGAGCAGCTCTGGAAACACCATATATTTT. Translation gives CASSLSSSGNTIYF.

The rearrangement uses TRBV15 and TRBJ2-6; D may be TRBD2 (7 bases). The CDR3 is 19 residues long. V was cut by 5 bases and J by 1 base, with 21 bases left in between. Per the germline V gene, CDR1 is LNHNV and CDR2 is YYDKDF (reference sequence). DNA of the CDR3: TGTGCCACCAGCCGGACGGGTTTGGGGGGGCTGTCTGGGGCCAACGTCCTGACTTTC. Protein: CATSRTGLGGLSGANVLTF.

This clonotype was seen a few times. This chain joins TRBV27 and TRBJ2-1, with D perhaps matching TRBD2 (5 bases). The CDR3 sequence is 14 residues long. Germline V CDR1 and CDR2: MNHEY, SMNVEV (reference sequence). V shed 2 bases and J shed 5 bases, with 10 bases lying between them. The CDR3 loop is CASSLRLANNEQFF. CDR3 in DNA: TGTGCCAGCAGTTTACGTCTAGCTAACAATGAGCAGTTCTTC.

This clonotype was seen at least ten times. The chain carries TRBV20-1 and TRBJ2-7; 9 bases are shared with TRBD1. CDR1 and CDR2 (germline): DFQATT, SNEGSKA (reference sequence). The CDR3 length is 15 residues. V was clipped by 2 bases and J by 4 bases; unmatched bases: 9. The chain's CDR3 is CSARITGTGLYEQYF. CDR3 bases: TGCAGTGCTAGAATTACCGGGACAGGGTTGTACGAGCAGTACTTC.

V is TRBV7-7 and J is TRBJ2-7, with D perhaps TRBD1 (6 bases). The length of the CDR3 is 14 residues. CDR1 is SSHAT and CDR2 is FNYEAQ in the germline V gene (reference sequence). CDR3 DNA sequence: TGTGCTAAAGGGGGTCAGCCGACTTCCTACGAGCAGTACTTC. Its protein product is CAKGGQPTSYEQYF.

Concerning this clonotype itself: At one of its ends the junction is not consistent with the germline gene, which may arise from a read error. The chain employs TRBV3-1 and TRBJ1-2, with unresolved D. This CDR3 has 16 amino acids. Germline CDR1 is LGHDT and CDR2 is YNNKEL (reference sequence). This CDR3 is CASSQVSGVTSYGYPF. The CDR3 DNA reads TGTGCCAGCAGCCAAGTGTCCGGCGTGACCTCCTATGGCTACCCCTTC.

This clonotype was picked up many times. This chain connects TRBV7-2 to TRBJ2-5; unclear D gene. Germline V lookup: CDR1 SGHTA, CDR2 FQGNSA. The V and J ends lost 4 bases and 5 bases respectively, with 11 bases between them. CDR3 length: 13 amino acids. In DNA, the CDR3 is TGTGCCAGCAGCTCTGGAACTGCGGAGACCCAGTACTTC. Its protein product is CASSSGTAETQYF.

This chain joins TRBV28 and TRBJ2-1; no firm D call. The J call is doubtful: the DNA matches TRBJ2-7 better. Germline loops: CDR1 MDHEN, CDR2 SYDVKM. The CDR3 has 14 amino acids. The CDR3 spells CASSWTADRGEQYF. The CDR3 bases are TGTGCCAGCAGTTGGACCGCCGATCGAGGCGAGCAGTACTTC.

The chain combines TRBV29-1 with TRBJ2-3, with unresolved D. CDR1 SQVTM and CDR2 ANQGSEA come from the germline V gene. The CDR3 has 14 amino acids. V was clipped by 0 bases and J by 3 bases, with 10 bases between them. The CDR3 nucleotides are TGCAGCGTTGAAGATAGTCGGTGGACAGATACGCAGTATTTT. Protein sequence: CSVEDSRWTDTQYF.

The DNA of the CDR3 is TGTGCCAGCAGCCGCGAAGGGCGGGAGACCCAGTACTTC. It specifies CASSREGRETQYF. The chain couples TRBV12-3 or TRBV12-4 to TRBJ2-5; D gene uncertain. The CDR3 sequence is 13 residues long. V was clipped by 6 bases and J by 5 bases, with 13 bases between them.

This clonotype appeared a few times. V and J are TRBV5-5 and TRBJ2-6; D remains unclear. V was trimmed by 6 bases and J by 5 bases, leaving 12 bases between them. The CDR3 loop spans 14 amino acids. Germline CDR1 reads SGHKS; CDR2 reads YYEKEE (reference sequence). This CDR3 reads CASTLPHRANVLTF. The CDR3 region has the DNA TGTGCCAGCACCCTGCCCCATCGGGCCAACGTCCTGACTTTC. Full variable domain (missing parts from reference TRBV5-5 and TRBJ2-6): DAGVTQSPTHLIKTRGQQVTLRCSPISGHKSVSWYQQVLGQGPQFIFQYYEKEERGRGNFPDRFSARQFPNYSSELNVNALLLGDSALYLCASTLPHRANVLTFGAGSRLTVL.

On this clonotype itself: At one end, the junction sequence differs from germline, possibly due to a read error. The CDR3 bases are TGCGCCAGCGGCTTGACAGTGACAGGGGTGTCGGGGGAGCAGTACTTC. This translates into CASGLTVTGVSGEQYF. The chain links TRBV5-1 to TRBJ2-7, with 8 positions matching TRBD1. The CDR3 runs 16 residues. Germline CDR1 SGHRS, CDR2 YFSETQ.

This clonotype was counted between two and nine times. A junction end diverges from the germline sequence, so it may reflect a read error. The chain uses TRBV25-1 and TRBJ2-7; 11 nucleotides agree with TRBD2. The germline V gene encodes CDR1 MGHDK and CDR2 SYGVNS. The CDR3 runs 15 residues. CDR3 region: CASSPTSGGRYERYF. The CDR3 DNA reads as TGTGCCAGCAGCCCTACTAGCGGGGGAAGGTACGAGCGGTACTTC.

This chain uses TRBV21-1 with TRBJ2-2; TRBD2 reflects the table's D call only, with no check against the DNA. TRBV21-1 is recorded as a pseudogene. The CDR3 covers 14 residues. The CDR3 here is CASSNEGYTGEPFF. In nucleotides, the CDR3 is TGTGCCAGCAGCAATGAGGGATACACCGGGGAGCCGTTTTTT.

At least ten counts were recorded for this clonotype. The chain recombines TRBV2 with TRBJ2-7; unclear D gene. The CDR3 runs 12 residues. Trimming removed 2 bases from V and 2 bases from J, with 4 bases in between. Germline values: CDR1 SNHLY, CDR2 FYNNEI. In DNA form, the CDR3 reads TGTGCCAGCAGTGAACCTACCTACGAGCAGTACTTC. This translates into CASSEPTYEQYF.

The V gene is TRBV19, the J gene TRBJ1-1, with a tentative D call TRBD1 (6 bases). Trimming pared 1 base from V and 0 bases from J, leaving 15 bases between. The length of the CDR3 is 17 residues. Germline assignment: CDR1 LNHDA and CDR2 SQIVND (reference sequence). The CDR3 DNA is TGTGCCAGTAGTATAGGCTATACAGGGAACATGAACACTGAAGCTTTCTTT. Translated, it gives CASSIGYTGNMNTEAFF.

The V and J genes are TRBV4-1 and TRBJ2-1, with 9 bases lining up with TRBD1. The CDR3 runs to 19 residues. The ends lost 1 base at V and 0 bases at J; junction bases unmatched: 10. The germline gives CDR1 MGHRA, CDR2 YSYEKL. CDR3 amino acids: CASSQVVLWDRDSYNEQFF. The DNA of the CDR3 is TGCGCCAGCAGCCAAGTAGTCTTATGGGACAGGGACTCCTACAATGAGCAGTTCTTC.

Points on this clonotype: At one boundary the junction diverges from the germline segment, which might be a read error. The rearrangement uses TRBV3-1 and TRBJ2-7; tentative D call: TRBD2 (6 bases). The CDR3 consists of 12 residues. Germline V gene sequence: CDR1 LGHDT, CDR2 YNNKEL (reference sequence). For the CDR3, the DNA is TGTGCCAGCAGCCAAGGGGAGGCGAGGAGTATCTTC. Its translation: CASSQGEARSIF.

The chain employs TRBV5-1 and TRBJ2-5; TRBD1 is a possible D gene (6 bases). The closer fit of TRBJ2-7 to the DNA end suggests the J call may be wrong. The length of the CDR3 is 16 residues. The germline V gene has CDR1 SGHRS and CDR2 YFSETQ. CDR3 residues: CASSLGTGQEAYEQYF. CDR3 nucleotides: TGCGCCAGCAGCTTGGGCACAGGGCAAGAGGCCTACGAGCAGTACTTC.